This TCR beta chain was observed in a study of shared clonotypes between healthy human individuals. Turning to the study itself: Donors consisted of two women and a few men between 18 and 49. Study observations and caveats: The low donor count limited represented genetic and exposure-history diversity. Only blood was sampled, and tissue TCR repertoires likely differ from blood ones.

Turning to this clone: What it recognizes is unknown.

Trimming stripped 0 bases from V and 7 bases from J, with 13 bases between. The CDR3 runs to 15 residues. Germline loops: CDR1 MNHEY, CDR2 SMNVEV (reference sequence). An assay was performed, and its level was deep. Assay: immunoSEQ multiplex PCR; the TCRdb copy retains only in-frame clones and omits some. The table includes approximately 700,000 clones, around three quarters detected once. The V gene is TRBV27, the J gene TRBJ1-5; no reliable D call. The sample was memory CD4+ T cells sorted from blood. Sample subset: CD45RA-negative fraction. This receptor was identified in a young woman in good health. The CDR3 sequence: CASSLSWRARQPQHF. The CDR3 DNA reads TGTGCCAGCAGTTTATCATGGAGGGCGCGACAGCCCCAGCATTTT.